The 22 T cell receptor beta chains presented below share a single source sample, sequenced in a study of shared clonotypes between healthy human individuals. TCRdb's table, derived via immunoSEQ multiplex PCR, lists solely in-frame clones and lacks some. The table records some 700,000 clones, 90% of them present only once. Sequenced input: memory CD8+ T cells from PBMCs. This sample's subset: CD45RO+ cells pooled with CCR7-negative TemRA cells. The receptor set was obtained from a man aged 18-30 years in good health. Some clones in this sample may be carry-over from other donors' samples.

The chain carries TRBV27 and TRBJ1-5; the match to TRBD1 covers 7 bases. Germline values: CDR1 MNHEY, CDR2 SMNVEV (reference sequence). Trimming cost V 6 bases and J 7 bases; bases outside gene matches: 6. The CDR3 covers 13 residues. In nucleotides, the CDR3 is TGTGCCAGCAGCACCCTACAGGGGCAGCCCCAGCATTTT. Translating it yields CASSTLQGQPQHF.

This clone has just a few counts. The chain links TRBV28 to TRBJ1-5, with TRBD1 as a possible D gene (6 bases). V was clipped by 8 bases and J by 4 bases, with 15 bases between them. The V gene's germline CDR1 is MDHEN and CDR2 SYDVKM. This CDR3 comprises 14 residues. The CDR3 loop is CASRYLRGNQPQHF. As DNA, the CDR3 is TGTGCCAGCCGATACCTCAGGGGAAATCAGCCCCAGCATTTT.

The chain employs TRBV7-9 and TRBJ2-2, with D possibly being TRBD1 (5 bases). Looked up from germline, CDR1 is SEHNR and CDR2 is FQNEAQ (reference sequence). Trimming took 8 bases from V and 9 from J, leaving 22 bases between them. The length of the CDR3 is 15 residues. The CDR3 sequence is CASRYGQGIFRELFF. In DNA, the CDR3 is TGTGCCAGCCGGTATGGGCAGGGAATCTTCAGGGAGCTGTTTTTT. The full variable domain, its missing parts supplied by reference TRBV7-9 and TRBJ2-2, is DTGVSQNPRHKITKRGQNVTFRCDPISEHNRLYWYRQTLGQGPEFLTYFQNEAQLEKSRLLSDRFSAERPKGSFSTLEIQRTEQGDSAMYLCASRYGQGIFRELFFGEGSRLTVL.

This clone showed up just once. The chain has TRBV9 and TRBJ1-1; no clear D gene. This CDR3 contains 14 residues. Looked up from germline, CDR1 is SGDLS and CDR2 is YYNGEE. V lost 7 bases and J 0 bases, leaving 13 bases between the germline ends. The CDR3: CASGVARVNTEAFF. The CDR3 DNA reads as TGTGCCAGCGGGGTCGCACGGGTGAACACTGAAGCTTTCTTT.

The genes are TRBV27 and TRBJ2-3, with D maybe TRBD2 (6 bases). The CDR3 extends over 15 amino acids. The V gene lost 6 bases and the J gene lost 0 bases, with 13 bases spanning the gap. Germline assignment: CDR1 MNHEY and CDR2 SMNVEV (reference sequence). The CDR3 DNA reads as TGTGCCAGCAGCCTCCCGGGAGCTAGCACAGATACGCAGTATTTT. Its translation: CASSLPGASTDTQYF.

The J gene is TRBJ2-1, the V gene TRBV7-9, with 7 positions matching TRBD2. The germline V gene encodes CDR1 SEHNR and CDR2 FQNEAQ (reference sequence). After removal of 5 bases from V and 0 bases from J, the junction contained 7 bases not matched to a gene. The CDR3 contains 16 residues. The CDR3 loop is CASSPTSTSSYNEQFF. The CDR3 coding sequence is TGTGCCAGCAGCCCGACTAGCACAAGCTCCTACAATGAGCAGTTCTTC.

This chain connects TRBV9 to TRBJ2-1; D gene uncertain. This CDR3 spans 12 amino acids. Per the germline V gene, CDR1 is SGDLS and CDR2 is YYNGEE. Trimming shortened V by 3 bases and J by 7 bases, and 8 bases separated the two germline ends. In nucleotides, the CDR3 is TGTGCCAGCAGCGGCTCATTGAATGAGCAGTTCTTC. Translated: CASSGSLNEQFF.

CDR3 residues: CASQLRNNQPQHF. The CDR3 DNA is TGTGCCAGCCAACTGCGAAACAATCAGCCCCAGCATTTT. The J gene is TRBJ1-5, the V gene TRBV19; D uncertain. Between the trimmed V and J ends, which lost 9 bases and 3 bases, there was a span of 12 bases. There are 13 residues in the CDR3. Germline CDR1 is LNHDA and CDR2 is SQIVND (reference sequence). The whole variable domain, filled in from reference TRBV19 and TRBJ1-5, reads DGGITQSPKYLFRKEGQNVTLSCEQNLNHDAMYWYRQDPGQGLRLIYYSQIVNDFQKGDIAEGYSVSREKKESFPLTVTSAQKNPTAFYLCASQLRNNQPQHFGDGTRLSIL.

V gene TRBV27 combines with J gene TRBJ2-5, with a possible D match to TRBD1 (5 bases). The CDR3 loop spans 15 amino acids. Looked up from germline, CDR1 is MNHEY and CDR2 is SMNVEV (reference sequence). The V gene lost 1 base and the J gene lost 1 base, with 10 bases spanning the gap. CDR3: CASSLWGQGQETQYF. The CDR3 DNA reads TGTGCCAGCAGTTTATGGGGCCAGGGCCAAGAGACCCAGTACTTC.

This chain's CDR3 is CASTPTDRGGNEKLFF. The CDR3 nucleotides read TGTGCCAGCACCCCGACGGACAGGGGGGGTAATGAAAAACTGTTTTTT. This chain uses TRBV4-2 with TRBJ1-4, with TRBD1 matching over 10 bases. V lost 7 bases and J lost 4; bases outside the gene matches: 9. Germline V gives CDR1 LGHNA, CDR2 YNFKEQ. The CDR3 covers 16 residues.

The chain has TRBV2 and TRBJ2-2, with 7 bases matching TRBD1. The CDR3 sequence is 17 residues long. CDR1 is SNHLY and CDR2 is FYNNEI in the germline V gene. The J segment lost 6 bases and the V segment lost 4 bases, leaving 14 bases of the junction unmatched. The CDR3 spells CASSGRDSQPEAGELFF. CDR3 in DNA: TGTGCCAGCAGTGGCCGGGACAGTCAACCCGAAGCCGGGGAGCTGTTTTTT. Based on the CDR3 plus reference TRBV2 and TRBJ2-2, the full variable domain is EPEVTQTPSHQVTQMGQEVILRCVPISNHLYFYWYRQILGQKVEFLVSFYNNEISEKSEIFDDQFSVERPDGSNFTLKIRSTKLEDSAMYFCASSGRDSQPEAGELFFGEGSRLTVL.

By proportion, this clone is medium-sized. The genes are TRBV4-2 and TRBJ2-4; 12 bases agree with TRBD2. The CDR3 has 15 residues. Trimming at V came to 2 bases and at J to 5 bases, leaving 1 base not matched to a gene. Germline CDR1 reads LGHNA; CDR2 reads YNFKEQ. CDR3 amino acids: CASSQSSGRENIQYF. The DNA for the CDR3 is TGTGCCAGCAGCCAATCTAGCGGGAGGGAAAACATTCAGTACTTC.

This clone was counted a single time. The rearrangement joins TRBV10-3 to TRBJ1-1; no clear D. With 2 bases removed from V and 3 bases from J, the gap between germline ends came to 10 bases. The CDR3 spans 14 residues. Looked up from germline, CDR1 is ENHRY and CDR2 is SYGVKD. In DNA form, the CDR3 reads TGTGCCATCAGTGAGGTACGGGAGGACACTGAAGCTTTCTTT. As protein: CAISEVREDTEAFF.

This chain uses TRBV4-1 with TRBJ2-5; 10 nucleotides agree with TRBD2. J lost 4 bases, V lost 4 bases, and 3 bases had no gene match. The CDR3 covers 14 residues. Germline V lookup: CDR1 MGHRA, CDR2 YSYEKL. The CDR3 sequence: CASSPSGRGETQYF. In DNA form, the CDR3 reads TGCGCCAGCAGCCCTAGCGGGAGAGGAGAGACCCAGTACTTC.

The chain has TRBV5-6 and TRBJ2-7; 8 bases are shared with TRBD2. This CDR3 comprises 14 residues. The germline CDR1 and CDR2 sequences are SGHDT and YYEEEE. V gave up 4 bases and J gave up 6 bases; unmatched junction bases: 9. CDR3 loop: CASSTGTRSLEQYF. The CDR3 DNA reads as TGTGCCAGCAGCACTGGGACTAGAAGTCTCGAGCAGTACTTC. Based on the CDR3 plus reference TRBV5-6 and TRBJ2-7, the full variable domain is DAGVTQSPTHLIKTRGQQVTLRCSPKSGHDTVSWYQQALGQGPQFIFQYYEEEERQRGNFPDRFSGHQFPNYSSELNVNALLLGDSALYLCASSTGTRSLEQYFGPGTRLTVT.

V usage is TRBV28 and J usage is TRBJ1-1; D might be TRBD1 (5 bases). Trimming took off 7 bases at V and 3 bases at J, with 18 bases between the two ends. CDR1 is MDHEN and CDR2 is SYDVKM in the germline V gene. The CDR3 contains 15 residues. CDR3: CASTLPGLGHTEAFF. The CDR3 DNA sequence: TGTGCCAGCACACTACCGGGATTGGGGCACACTGAAGCTTTCTTT.

The rearrangement links TRBV2 to TRBJ2-7; TRBD2 matches at 7 bases. Germline values: CDR1 SNHLY, CDR2 FYNNEI. Germline trimming cut 0 bases from V and 0 bases from J; bases unmatched to any gene: 8. This CDR3 region has 17 residues. DNA for the CDR3: TGTGCCAGCAGTGAAGCGCGCTGGGGGGGAAACTCCTACGAGCAGTACTTC. Its translation is CASSEARWGGNSYEQYF. Full variable domain (outside the CDR3, taken from reference TRBV2 and TRBJ2-7): EPEVTQTPSHQVTQMGQEVILRCVPISNHLYFYWYRQILGQKVEFLVSFYNNEISEKSEIFDDQFSVERPDGSNFTLKIRSTKLEDSAMYFCASSEARWGGNSYEQYFGPGTRLTVT.

The genes are TRBV7-9 and TRBJ2-1, with 11 bases aligning to TRBD2. The CDR3 spans 14 residues. CDR1 SEHNR and CDR2 FQNEAQ come from the germline V gene (reference sequence). Trimming at V came to 5 bases and at J to 8 bases, leaving 5 bases not matched to a gene. The CDR3 region is CASSLLAGVDEQFF. CDR3 sequence (DNA): TGTGCCAGCAGCCTACTAGCGGGAGTCGATGAGCAGTTCTTC.

CDR3: CASRVGTGWADTQYF. CDR3 nucleotide sequence: TGTGCCAGCAGGGTGGGGACAGGGTGGGCAGATACGCAGTATTTT. The rearrangement links TRBV27 to TRBJ2-3; 9 nucleotides align to TRBD1. CDR3 size: 15 residues. V was pared by 6 bases and J by 4 bases, with 8 bases of the junction left unmatched. CDR1 and CDR2 (germline): MNHEY, SMNVEV (reference sequence).

The rearrangement links TRBV6-1 to TRBJ2-7, with D perhaps given as TRBD1 or TRBD2 (6 bases each). There are 16 residues in the CDR3. The germline V and J ends were trimmed by 3 bases and 4 bases, with 19 bases remaining between them. Germline V CDR1 and CDR2: MNHNS, SASEGT. This CDR3 is CASSEALRGLGYEQYF. The CDR3 coding sequence is TGTGCCAGCAGTGAGGCCCTCCGGGGGCTCGGTTACGAGCAGTACTTC.

The chain combines TRBV7-3 with TRBJ2-5; 7 positions match TRBD2. V was clipped by 1 base and J by 4 bases; unmatched bases: 15. This CDR3 is built from 18 residues. Germline V gene lookup returns CDR1 SGHTA and CDR2 FQGTGA. CDR3 amino acids: CASSLNNNMAGVGETQYF. The CDR3 DNA is TGTGCCAGCAGCTTAAATAACAACATGGCGGGAGTGGGAGAGACCCAGTACTTC.

This sequence joins TRBV5-1 and TRBJ2-5, with TRBD1 matching over 7 bases. CDR1 is SGHRS, CDR2 YFSETQ, per germline. The length of the CDR3 is 17 residues. V gave up 3 bases and J gave up 1 base; unmatched junction bases: 12. The CDR3 loop is CASSWPPLQGRQETQYF. CDR3 DNA sequence: TGCGCCAGCAGCTGGCCCCCCCTACAGGGGCGCCAAGAGACCCAGTACTTC.